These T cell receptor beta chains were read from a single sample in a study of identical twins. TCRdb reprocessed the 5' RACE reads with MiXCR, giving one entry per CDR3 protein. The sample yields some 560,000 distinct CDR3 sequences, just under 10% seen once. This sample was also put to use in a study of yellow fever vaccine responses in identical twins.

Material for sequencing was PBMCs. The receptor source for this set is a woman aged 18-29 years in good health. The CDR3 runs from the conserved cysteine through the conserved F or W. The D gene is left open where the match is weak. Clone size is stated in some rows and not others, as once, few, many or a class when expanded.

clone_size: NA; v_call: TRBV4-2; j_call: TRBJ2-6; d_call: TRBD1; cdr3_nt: TGTGCCAGCAGCCCCATTGGGACAGGGGTTGGGTCTGGGGCCAACGTCCTGACTTTC; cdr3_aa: CASSPIGTGVGSGANVLTF
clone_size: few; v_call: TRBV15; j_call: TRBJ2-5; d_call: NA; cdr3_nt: TGTGCCACCGGCATGAAGGGGGAGCCCGAAGAGACCCAGTACTTC; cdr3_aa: CATGMKGEPEETQYF
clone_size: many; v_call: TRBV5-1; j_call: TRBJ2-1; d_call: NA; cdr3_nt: TGCGCCAGCAGCCCATCCGGGACACTTTCCTACAATGAGCAGTTCTTC; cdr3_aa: CASSPSGTLSYNEQFF
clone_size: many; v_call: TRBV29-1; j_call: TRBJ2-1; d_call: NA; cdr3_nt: TGCAGCGTTGCTTCCTATGAGCAGTTCTTC; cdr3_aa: CSVASYEQFF
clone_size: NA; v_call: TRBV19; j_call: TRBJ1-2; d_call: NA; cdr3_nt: TGTGCCAGTAACTACGACAGGAGCTATGGCTACACCTTC; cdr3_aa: CASNYDRSYGYTF
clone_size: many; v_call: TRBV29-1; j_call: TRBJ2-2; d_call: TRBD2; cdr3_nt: TGCAGCGCTGGGGGGGGCACCGGGGAGCTGTTTTTT; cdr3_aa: CSAGGGTGELFF
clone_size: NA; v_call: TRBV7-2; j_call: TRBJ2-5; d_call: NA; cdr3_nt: TGTGCCAGCAGCTTAATGAGGGGAGTTGAGACCCAGTACTTC; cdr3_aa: CASSLMRGVETQYF
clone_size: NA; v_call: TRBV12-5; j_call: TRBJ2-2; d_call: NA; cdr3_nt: TGTGCTAGTGGTTTAGGCGGGGTGAACACCGGGGAGCTGTTTTTT; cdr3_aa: CASGLGGVNTGELFF
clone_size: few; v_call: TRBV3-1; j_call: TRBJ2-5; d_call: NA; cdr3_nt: TGTGCCAGCAGCCGTCTTAGGACAGACCGTCAAGAGACCCAGTACTTC; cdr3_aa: CASSRLRTDRQETQYF
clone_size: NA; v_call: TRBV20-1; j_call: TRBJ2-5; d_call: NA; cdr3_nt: TGCAGTGCTAGACGAGGTAGCGGAGCAGAGACCCAGTACTTC; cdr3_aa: CSARRGSGAETQYF
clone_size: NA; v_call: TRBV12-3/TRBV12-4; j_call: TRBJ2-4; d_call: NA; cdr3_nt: TGTGCCAGCAGTTTAGGGAATCACATTCAGTACTTC; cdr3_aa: CASSLGNHIQYF
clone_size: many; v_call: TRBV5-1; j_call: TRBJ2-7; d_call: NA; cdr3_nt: TGCGCCAGCAGATTGGAAGTGGGCGAGCAGTACTTC; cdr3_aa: CASRLEVGEQYF
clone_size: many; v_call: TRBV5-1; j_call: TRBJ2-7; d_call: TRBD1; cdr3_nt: TGCGCCAGCAGCTCGGGACAGGGGGTATCCTACGAGCAGTACTTC; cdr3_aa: CASSSGQGVSYEQYF
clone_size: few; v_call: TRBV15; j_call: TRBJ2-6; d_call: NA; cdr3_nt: TGTGCCACCAGCAGAGATTCAATGGTGGTCTCTGGGGCCAACGTCCTGACTTTC; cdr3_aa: CATSRDSMVVSGANVLTF
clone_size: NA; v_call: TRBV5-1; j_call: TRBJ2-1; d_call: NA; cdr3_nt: TGCGCCAGCAGCTTGGCGGACACAGTCTACAATGAGCAGTTCTTC; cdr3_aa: CASSLADTVYNEQFF
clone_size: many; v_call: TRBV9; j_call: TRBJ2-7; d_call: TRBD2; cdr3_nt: TGTGCCAGCAGTCCCGGGACTAGCCCCTACGAGCAGTACTTC; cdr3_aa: CASSPGTSPYEQYF
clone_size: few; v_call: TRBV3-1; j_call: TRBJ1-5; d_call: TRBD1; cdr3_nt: TGTGCCAGCAGCCAATCAACAGGGGGTAATCAGCCCCAGCATTTT; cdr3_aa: CASSQSTGGNQPQHF
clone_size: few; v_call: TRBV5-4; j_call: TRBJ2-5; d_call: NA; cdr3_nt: TGTGCCAGCAGCTTGGAAAGGGTTCGGGAGACCCAGTACTTC; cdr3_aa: CASSLERVRETQYF
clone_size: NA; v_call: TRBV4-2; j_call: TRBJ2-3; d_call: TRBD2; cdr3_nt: TGTGCCAGCAGCCAAGAGCCTAGCGGGGGCACAGATACGCAGTATTTT; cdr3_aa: CASSQEPSGGTDTQYF
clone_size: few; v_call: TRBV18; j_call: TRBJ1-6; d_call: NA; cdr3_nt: TGTGCCAGCTCACTAGCCGGGACAAAGAATTCACCCCTCCACTTT; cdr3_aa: CASSLAGTKNSPLHF
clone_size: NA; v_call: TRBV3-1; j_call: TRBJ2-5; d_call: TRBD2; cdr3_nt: TGTGCCAGCAGCTATGGGACTAGCGGGGGGCCCCAAGAGACCCAGTACTTC; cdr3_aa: CASSYGTSGGPQETQYF
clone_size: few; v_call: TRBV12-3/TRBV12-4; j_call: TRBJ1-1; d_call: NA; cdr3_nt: TGTGCCAGCAGTCAAACCCTACAGGGACGGAACACTGAAGCTTTCTTT; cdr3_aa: CASSQTLQGRNTEAFF
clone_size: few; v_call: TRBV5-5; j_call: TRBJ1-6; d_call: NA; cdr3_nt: TGTGCCAGCAGTCATGGAGGGGACAATTCACCCCTCCACTTT; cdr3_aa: CASSHGGDNSPLHF
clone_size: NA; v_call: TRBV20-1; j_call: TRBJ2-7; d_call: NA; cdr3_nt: TGCAGTGCTGCCGATATTACATCCCTTATGAACGAGCAGTACTTC; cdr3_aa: CSAADITSLMNEQYF
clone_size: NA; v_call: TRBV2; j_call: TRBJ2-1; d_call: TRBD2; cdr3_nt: TGTGCCAGCAGGCCGGAGACTAGCGGAGATTACAATGAGCAGTTCTTC; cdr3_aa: CASRPETSGDYNEQFF
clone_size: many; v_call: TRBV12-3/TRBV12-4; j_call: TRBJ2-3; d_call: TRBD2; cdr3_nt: TGTGCCAGCAGCCTGACCCTGCGGGGGGGCCAAGGCACAGATACGCAGTATTTT; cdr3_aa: CASSLTLRGGQGTDTQYF